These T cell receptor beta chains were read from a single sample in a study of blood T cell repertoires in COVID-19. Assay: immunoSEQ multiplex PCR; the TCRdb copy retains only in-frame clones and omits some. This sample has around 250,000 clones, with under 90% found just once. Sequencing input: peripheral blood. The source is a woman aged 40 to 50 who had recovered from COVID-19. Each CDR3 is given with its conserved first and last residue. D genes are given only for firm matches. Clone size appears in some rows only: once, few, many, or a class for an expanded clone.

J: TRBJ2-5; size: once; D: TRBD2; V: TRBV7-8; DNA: TGTGCCAGCAAGGGGAGGGAGGGGTCCGAGACCCAGTACTTC; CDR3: CASKGREGSETQYF
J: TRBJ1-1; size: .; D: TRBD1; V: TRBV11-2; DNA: TGTGCCAGCAGCCTAAGGGACAGACAGGGAGCTTTCTTT; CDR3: CASSLRDRQGAFF
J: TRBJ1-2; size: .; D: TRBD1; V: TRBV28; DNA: TGTGCCAGCAGTTTATCTGGACAGGCCTATGGCTACACCTTC; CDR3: CASSLSGQAYGYTF
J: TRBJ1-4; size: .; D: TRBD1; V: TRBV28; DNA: TGTGCCAGCAGGCGCCGGGACAGGGGGCGAACTAATGAAAAACTGTTTTTT; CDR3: CASRRRDRGRTNEKLFF
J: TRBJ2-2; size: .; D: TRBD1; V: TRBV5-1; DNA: TGCGCCTGCGGACAGGGAAGCACCGGGGAGCTGTTTTTT; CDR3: CACGQGSTGELFF
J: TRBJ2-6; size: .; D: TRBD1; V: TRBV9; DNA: TGTGCCAGCAGCGTAGCTAGGGGGCCGAGCTCTGGGGCCAACGTCCTGACTTTC; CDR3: CASSVARGPSSGANVLTF
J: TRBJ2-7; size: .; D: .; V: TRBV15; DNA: TGTGCCACCAGCACACAGGGTGCCTACGAGCAGTACTTC; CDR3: CATSTQGAYEQYF
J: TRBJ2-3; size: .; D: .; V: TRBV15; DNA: TGTGCCACCAGCAGAAAACATTACACAGATACGCAGTATTTT; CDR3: CATSRKHYTDTQYF
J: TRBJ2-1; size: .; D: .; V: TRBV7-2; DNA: TGTGCCAGCAGCTCCGGGACATTTGACTACAATGAGCAGTTCTTC; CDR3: CASSSGTFDYNEQFF
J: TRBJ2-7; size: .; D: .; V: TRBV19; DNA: TGTGCCAGTAGTATCGGCGGCGGTTACGAGCAGTACTTC; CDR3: CASSIGGGYEQYF
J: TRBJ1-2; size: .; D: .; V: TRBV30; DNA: TGTGCCCGGAGTGTACAGGACCACTATGGCTACACCTTC; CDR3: CARSVQDHYGYTF
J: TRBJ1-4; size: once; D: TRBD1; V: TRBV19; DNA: TGTGCCAGTAGTACCCCGGACAGGGAAGGAGAAAAACTGTTTTTT; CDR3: CASSTPDREGEKLFF
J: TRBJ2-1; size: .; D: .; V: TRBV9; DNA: TGTGCCAGCAGCGTAGATCAAGGGGATGAGCAGTTCTTC; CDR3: CASSVDQGDEQFF
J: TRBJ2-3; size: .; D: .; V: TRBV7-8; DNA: TGTGCCAGCAGCCCACCGGCAGATACGCAGTATTTT; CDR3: CASSPPADTQYF
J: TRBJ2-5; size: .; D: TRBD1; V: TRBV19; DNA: TGTGCCAGTAGAGGGACAGGCCAAGAGACCCAGTACTTC; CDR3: CASRGTGQETQYF
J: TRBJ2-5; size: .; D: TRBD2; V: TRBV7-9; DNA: TGTGCCAGCAGCTTCGGGACTAGCTCAGAGACCCAGTACTTC; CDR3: CASSFGTSSETQYF
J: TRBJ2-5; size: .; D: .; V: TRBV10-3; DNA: TGTGCCATCAGTGAGGTACAAGAGACCCAGTACTTC; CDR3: CAISEVQETQYF